The source of this T cell receptor (beta chain) is a study of coeliac disease. Overall study context: Refractory type I patients had normal intraepithelial cells despite over 12 months' diet failure. Whole-study results and caveats: Largely private TRB repertoires meant most sequences were sample-unique. Lamina propria and intraepithelial cell fractions may contain each other's cells. Active celiac intraepithelial and lamina propria samples had lower TRB and TRG clonality than control samples.

The repertoire was sequenced with immunoSEQ multiplex PCR; TCRdb's copy has only in-frame clones and lacks some. The sample includes under 9,500 clones, around three fifths of them seen just once. Turning to this clone: What it binds is unknown.

The clonotype comes from an older woman with celiac disease. Sequencing was done on a sample of intraepithelial lymphocytes from the gut.

The CDR3 region has the DNA TGCGCCAGCAGCCAGGGGCCTTTGAGTGGACCCTACAATGAGCAGTTCTTC. Protein product: CASSQGPLSGPYNEQFF. V is TRBV4-1 and J is TRBJ2-1; possible D gene TRBD1, 5 bases. CDR3 size: 17 residues. The V gene's germline CDR1 is MGHRA and CDR2 YSYEKL. Trimming left V 3 bases short and J 2 bases short, with 17 bases between.